The entry that follows covers one T cell receptor (beta chain) sequence. Antigen: not known. The sample belongs to a study of shared clonotypes between healthy human individuals. CDR1 is MNHEY and CDR2 is SVGAGI in the germline V gene. The V end lost 3 bases, the J end lost 7 bases, and 19 bases lay between the germline ends. This CDR3 comprises 15 residues. Some clones are missing from TCRdb's copy, which holds only in-frame ones; the method was immunoSEQ multiplex PCR. The profile shows some 1,600,000 clones, 95% to 99% of them singletons. General study points: Memory subsets had estimated richness that was generally smaller than that of naive subsets.

The clonotype originates from a man younger than 45 in good health. The material sequenced was naive CD4+ T cells sorted from blood. The subset is: CD45RA+ positively selected. The chain uses TRBV6-5 and TRBJ2-7; D possibly corresponds to TRBD2 (6 bases). The CDR3 loop is CASSYWVGEVGEQYF. Written as DNA, the CDR3 is TGTGCCAGCAGTTATTGGGTAGGGGAGGTGGGGGAGCAGTACTTC.